The T cell receptor (beta chain) under discussion was sequenced for a study of vaccination effects on CD4 cells after COVID-19. About the research overall: All participants had two doses of either the BNT162b2 or mRNA-1273 vaccine.

About this clone itself: Its cognate antigen is unknown.

In the ViraFEST assay, antigen-specific CD4+ clonotypes were identified by expansion after peptide-pool stimulation. Having been cultured for approximately ten days, the cells underwent CD4+ T cell isolation. According to the study, vaccine recipients showed no prior SARS-CoV-2 infection and negative nucleocapsid antibodies. Wells of around 2 million PBMC each were grown with 8.5 to 10 IU/ml IL-2 and approximately 10 ug/ml peptides. On days 3 and 7, fresh IL-2 medium replaced half the medium. Whole-study results and caveats: At late timepoints after vaccination, vaccine- and infection-induced clones shrank markedly.

Libraries were prepared by immunoSEQ multiplex PCR; TCRdb keeps only in-frame clonotypes and omits some of them. The sample yields about 20,000 clones, around 72% seen once. Sequenced here: CD4+ T cells from PBMCs cultured with HCoV-NL63 spike peptides, sampled before COVID-19 vaccination. This TCR was recovered from a human donor who received a COVID-19 vaccine.

The CDR3 reads CASGLSVGGLVVYNEQFF. CDR3 nucleotides: TGTGCTAGTGGTTTGTCTGTGGGGGGACTAGTGGTCTACAATGAGCAGTTCTTC. The rearrangement uses TRBV12-5 and TRBJ2-1, with 8 bases matching TRBD2. CDR3 length: 18 residues. Trimming took 2 bases from V and 3 from J; bases not matched to a gene: 12. Germline CDR1 reads LGHNT; CDR2 reads FRNRAP.